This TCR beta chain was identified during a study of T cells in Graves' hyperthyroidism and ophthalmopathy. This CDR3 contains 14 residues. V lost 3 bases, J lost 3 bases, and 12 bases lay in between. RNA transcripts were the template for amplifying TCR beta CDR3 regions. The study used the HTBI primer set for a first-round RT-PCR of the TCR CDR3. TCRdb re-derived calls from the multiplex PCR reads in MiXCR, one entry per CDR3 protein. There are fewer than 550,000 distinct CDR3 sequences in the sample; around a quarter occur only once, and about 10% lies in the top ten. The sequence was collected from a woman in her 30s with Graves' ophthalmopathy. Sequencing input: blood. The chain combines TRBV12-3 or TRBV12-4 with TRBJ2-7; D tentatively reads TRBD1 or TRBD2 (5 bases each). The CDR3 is CASSFPGRHYEQYF. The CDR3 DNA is TGTGCCAGCAGTTTCCCGGGACGTCACTACGAGCAGTACTTC.